The 15 T cell receptor beta chains listed next were all sequenced from one sample in a study of Graves' ophthalmopathy and Graves' hyperthyroidism. Transcripts of RNA were the source for amplifying TCR beta CDR3 regions. An initial RT-PCR round employing HTBI primers preceded a second-round multiplex PCR. TCRdb re-called the multiplex PCR reads through MiXCR, storing one row per CDR3 protein. The sample lists 200,000 to 250,000 distinct CDR3 sequences, roughly a fifth seen once, with around 40% in the top ten. The material sequenced was peripheral blood. The receptors shown here come from a woman aged 45-65 years with Graves' ophthalmopathy.

This clonotype was observed at least ten times. A much larger clone is a single base away; this may be a read error. V gene TRBV6-1 combines with J gene TRBJ2-5; 8 bases agree with TRBD2. The CDR3 length is 16 residues. The germline CDR1 and CDR2 sequences are MNHNS and SASEGT. J was trimmed by 5 bases and V by 4 bases; bases with no gene match: 12. CDR3 bases: TGTGCCAGCAGTGGAGCGCTAGCGGGTACTGGGGAGACCCAGTACTTC. It yields the protein CASSGALAGTGETQYF.

This clonotype has a handful of counts. V is TRBV9 and J is TRBJ1-1, with a tentative D call TRBD1 (6 bases). V gave up 3 bases and J gave up 5 bases, with 11 bases separating them. The CDR3 loop spans 13 amino acids. Germline loops: CDR1 SGDLS, CDR2 YYNGEE. The CDR3 sequence: CASSAPTGTEAFF. The CDR3 DNA is TGTGCCAGCAGCGCCCCAACAGGGACTGAAGCTTTCTTT.

V usage is TRBV30 and J usage is TRBJ1-1, with D hard to call. Germline CDR1 is GTSNPN and CDR2 is SVGIG (reference sequence). Trimming left V 1 base short and J 11 bases short, with 8 bases between. The CDR3 totals 10 residues. As DNA, the CDR3 is TGTGCCTGGAGTGGGCTGAGGGCTTTCTTT. It specifies CAWSGLRAFF.

The gene calls are TRBV11-3 and TRBJ2-7, with D possibly being TRBD2 (6 bases). Trimming cost V 1 base and J 6 bases, with 16 bases left between them. This CDR3 is built from 15 residues. The germline gives CDR1 SGHNT, CDR2 YENEEA. The CDR3: CASSLVTGAVGEQYF. The CDR3 DNA follows: TGTGCCAGCAGCTTAGTCACGGGAGCGGTAGGCGAGCAGTACTTC.

This clonotype was recorded many times. Here the CDR3 DNA reads TGTGCCAGCAGTGCTCCTAGCGGGGGGAGCACCGGGGAGCTGTTTTTT. It codes for CASSAPSGGSTGELFF. The V call is TRBV6-1, the J call TRBJ2-2, with TRBD2 identical over 11 bases. V shed 4 bases, J shed 4 bases, and the junction held 5 bases outside the gene matches. Per germline, CDR1 MNHNS and CDR2 SASEGT. The CDR3 extends over 16 amino acids.

This clonotype was observed many times. The chain combines TRBV6-1 with TRBJ1-1, with 9 bases identical to TRBD1. Per the germline V gene, CDR1 is MNHNS and CDR2 is SASEGT. This CDR3 contains 17 residues. Germline trimming cut 6 bases from V and 6 bases from J; bases unmatched to any gene: 17. CDR3 sequence: CASSVIRDRVLYSEAFF. CDR3 nucleotide sequence: TGTGCCAGCAGCGTGATCCGGGACAGGGTGCTTTATTCTGAAGCTTTCTTT.

The rearrangement links TRBV7-2 to TRBJ1-2; maybe TRBD1 (6 bases). Trimming left V 2 bases short and J 8 bases short, with 12 bases between. From germline, CDR1 is SGHTA and CDR2 FQGNSA. The CDR3 sequence is 13 residues long. The CDR3 coding sequence is TGTGCCAGCAGCTTAAAAGGGGGATTGGGCTACACCTTC. As protein: CASSLKGGLGYTF.

Worth noting for this clonotype: The junction and the germline gene differ at one end; a read error may be behind it. This rearrangement joins TRBV29-1 to TRBJ1-2, with a weak D call TRBD1 (6 bases). Germline assignment: CDR1 SQVTM and CDR2 ANQGSEA. This CDR3 has 12 residues. This CDR3 is CSVANRDTGSNF. The CDR3 DNA reads TGCAGCGTAGCTAACCGGGACACTGGTAGCAACTTC.

This clonotype was observed many times. V gene TRBV12-3 or TRBV12-4 combines with J gene TRBJ2-7; 7 bases are shared with TRBD1. The CDR3 runs to 14 residues. The ends lost 5 bases at V and 1 base at J; junction bases unmatched: 5. DNA for the CDR3: TGTGCCAGCAGTCCAGGGGGTCCTTCCTACGAGCAGTACTTC. Its protein product is CASSPGGPSYEQYF.

This clonotype occurred a few times. The chain carries TRBV12-3 or TRBV12-4 and TRBJ2-2; D could derive from TRBD1 or TRBD2 (5 bases each). CDR3 length: 14 amino acids. Trimming shortened V by 4 bases and J by 7 bases, and 13 bases separated the two germline ends. The CDR3 spells CASSYGTMGGELFF. DNA of the CDR3: TGTGCCAGCAGTTACGGGACGATGGGCGGGGAGCTGTTTTTT.

V usage is TRBV6-1 and J usage is TRBJ2-5, with TRBD2 matching 10 bases. The CDR3 loop spans 15 amino acids. The J segment lost 5 bases and the V segment lost 3 bases, leaving 6 bases of the junction unmatched. Germline values: CDR1 MNHNS, CDR2 SASEGT. CDR3 in amino acids: CASSDGAGGTETQYF. The CDR3 DNA reads TGTGCCAGCAGTGATGGAGCGGGAGGGACGGAGACCCAGTACTTC.

The V call is TRBV18, the J call TRBJ2-5; perhaps TRBD2 as D (5 bases). The CDR3 extends over 13 amino acids. Per the germline V gene, CDR1 is KGHSH and CDR2 is LQKENI. V was cut by 5 bases and J by 5 bases, with 12 bases left in between. Here the CDR3 reads CASSATMEETQYF. CDR3 sequence (DNA): TGTGCCAGCTCAGCGACTATGGAGGAGACCCAGTACTTC.

This clonotype was seen repeatedly, ten times or more. V gene TRBV6-1 combines with J gene TRBJ2-7; tentative D call: TRBD2 (5 bases). This CDR3 contains 12 residues. V lost 6 bases to trimming and J lost 7 bases, with 13 bases between them. Germline lookup yields CDR1 MNHNS and CDR2 SASEGT. Written as DNA, the CDR3 is TGTGCCAGCAGCCGGACTCAAGGGGAGCAGTACTTC. This codes for CASSRTQGEQYF.

This clonotype was seen a single time. The rearrangement uses TRBV28 and TRBJ2-6; D not certain. CDR1 is MDHEN and CDR2 is SYDVKM in the germline V gene. The CDR3 loop spans 14 amino acids. The ends were cut back, 5 bases at V and 4 bases at J, with 9 bases in the middle. The CDR3 nucleotides read TGTGCCAGCAGTCGCAAACTGGGGGCCAACGTCCTGACTTTC. It codes for CASSRKLGANVLTF.

The CDR3 protein is CASRQGNGVGNTEAFF. Written as DNA, the CDR3 is TGTGCCAGTAGACAGGGTAATGGGGTAGGGAACACTGAAGCTTTCTTT. The chain joins TRBV19 to TRBJ1-1; D might be TRBD1 (6 bases). The CDR3 length is 16 residues. The ends were cut back, 6 bases at V and 1 base at J, with 18 bases in the middle. Germline-derived CDR1 and CDR2 are LNHDA and SQIVND (reference sequence).